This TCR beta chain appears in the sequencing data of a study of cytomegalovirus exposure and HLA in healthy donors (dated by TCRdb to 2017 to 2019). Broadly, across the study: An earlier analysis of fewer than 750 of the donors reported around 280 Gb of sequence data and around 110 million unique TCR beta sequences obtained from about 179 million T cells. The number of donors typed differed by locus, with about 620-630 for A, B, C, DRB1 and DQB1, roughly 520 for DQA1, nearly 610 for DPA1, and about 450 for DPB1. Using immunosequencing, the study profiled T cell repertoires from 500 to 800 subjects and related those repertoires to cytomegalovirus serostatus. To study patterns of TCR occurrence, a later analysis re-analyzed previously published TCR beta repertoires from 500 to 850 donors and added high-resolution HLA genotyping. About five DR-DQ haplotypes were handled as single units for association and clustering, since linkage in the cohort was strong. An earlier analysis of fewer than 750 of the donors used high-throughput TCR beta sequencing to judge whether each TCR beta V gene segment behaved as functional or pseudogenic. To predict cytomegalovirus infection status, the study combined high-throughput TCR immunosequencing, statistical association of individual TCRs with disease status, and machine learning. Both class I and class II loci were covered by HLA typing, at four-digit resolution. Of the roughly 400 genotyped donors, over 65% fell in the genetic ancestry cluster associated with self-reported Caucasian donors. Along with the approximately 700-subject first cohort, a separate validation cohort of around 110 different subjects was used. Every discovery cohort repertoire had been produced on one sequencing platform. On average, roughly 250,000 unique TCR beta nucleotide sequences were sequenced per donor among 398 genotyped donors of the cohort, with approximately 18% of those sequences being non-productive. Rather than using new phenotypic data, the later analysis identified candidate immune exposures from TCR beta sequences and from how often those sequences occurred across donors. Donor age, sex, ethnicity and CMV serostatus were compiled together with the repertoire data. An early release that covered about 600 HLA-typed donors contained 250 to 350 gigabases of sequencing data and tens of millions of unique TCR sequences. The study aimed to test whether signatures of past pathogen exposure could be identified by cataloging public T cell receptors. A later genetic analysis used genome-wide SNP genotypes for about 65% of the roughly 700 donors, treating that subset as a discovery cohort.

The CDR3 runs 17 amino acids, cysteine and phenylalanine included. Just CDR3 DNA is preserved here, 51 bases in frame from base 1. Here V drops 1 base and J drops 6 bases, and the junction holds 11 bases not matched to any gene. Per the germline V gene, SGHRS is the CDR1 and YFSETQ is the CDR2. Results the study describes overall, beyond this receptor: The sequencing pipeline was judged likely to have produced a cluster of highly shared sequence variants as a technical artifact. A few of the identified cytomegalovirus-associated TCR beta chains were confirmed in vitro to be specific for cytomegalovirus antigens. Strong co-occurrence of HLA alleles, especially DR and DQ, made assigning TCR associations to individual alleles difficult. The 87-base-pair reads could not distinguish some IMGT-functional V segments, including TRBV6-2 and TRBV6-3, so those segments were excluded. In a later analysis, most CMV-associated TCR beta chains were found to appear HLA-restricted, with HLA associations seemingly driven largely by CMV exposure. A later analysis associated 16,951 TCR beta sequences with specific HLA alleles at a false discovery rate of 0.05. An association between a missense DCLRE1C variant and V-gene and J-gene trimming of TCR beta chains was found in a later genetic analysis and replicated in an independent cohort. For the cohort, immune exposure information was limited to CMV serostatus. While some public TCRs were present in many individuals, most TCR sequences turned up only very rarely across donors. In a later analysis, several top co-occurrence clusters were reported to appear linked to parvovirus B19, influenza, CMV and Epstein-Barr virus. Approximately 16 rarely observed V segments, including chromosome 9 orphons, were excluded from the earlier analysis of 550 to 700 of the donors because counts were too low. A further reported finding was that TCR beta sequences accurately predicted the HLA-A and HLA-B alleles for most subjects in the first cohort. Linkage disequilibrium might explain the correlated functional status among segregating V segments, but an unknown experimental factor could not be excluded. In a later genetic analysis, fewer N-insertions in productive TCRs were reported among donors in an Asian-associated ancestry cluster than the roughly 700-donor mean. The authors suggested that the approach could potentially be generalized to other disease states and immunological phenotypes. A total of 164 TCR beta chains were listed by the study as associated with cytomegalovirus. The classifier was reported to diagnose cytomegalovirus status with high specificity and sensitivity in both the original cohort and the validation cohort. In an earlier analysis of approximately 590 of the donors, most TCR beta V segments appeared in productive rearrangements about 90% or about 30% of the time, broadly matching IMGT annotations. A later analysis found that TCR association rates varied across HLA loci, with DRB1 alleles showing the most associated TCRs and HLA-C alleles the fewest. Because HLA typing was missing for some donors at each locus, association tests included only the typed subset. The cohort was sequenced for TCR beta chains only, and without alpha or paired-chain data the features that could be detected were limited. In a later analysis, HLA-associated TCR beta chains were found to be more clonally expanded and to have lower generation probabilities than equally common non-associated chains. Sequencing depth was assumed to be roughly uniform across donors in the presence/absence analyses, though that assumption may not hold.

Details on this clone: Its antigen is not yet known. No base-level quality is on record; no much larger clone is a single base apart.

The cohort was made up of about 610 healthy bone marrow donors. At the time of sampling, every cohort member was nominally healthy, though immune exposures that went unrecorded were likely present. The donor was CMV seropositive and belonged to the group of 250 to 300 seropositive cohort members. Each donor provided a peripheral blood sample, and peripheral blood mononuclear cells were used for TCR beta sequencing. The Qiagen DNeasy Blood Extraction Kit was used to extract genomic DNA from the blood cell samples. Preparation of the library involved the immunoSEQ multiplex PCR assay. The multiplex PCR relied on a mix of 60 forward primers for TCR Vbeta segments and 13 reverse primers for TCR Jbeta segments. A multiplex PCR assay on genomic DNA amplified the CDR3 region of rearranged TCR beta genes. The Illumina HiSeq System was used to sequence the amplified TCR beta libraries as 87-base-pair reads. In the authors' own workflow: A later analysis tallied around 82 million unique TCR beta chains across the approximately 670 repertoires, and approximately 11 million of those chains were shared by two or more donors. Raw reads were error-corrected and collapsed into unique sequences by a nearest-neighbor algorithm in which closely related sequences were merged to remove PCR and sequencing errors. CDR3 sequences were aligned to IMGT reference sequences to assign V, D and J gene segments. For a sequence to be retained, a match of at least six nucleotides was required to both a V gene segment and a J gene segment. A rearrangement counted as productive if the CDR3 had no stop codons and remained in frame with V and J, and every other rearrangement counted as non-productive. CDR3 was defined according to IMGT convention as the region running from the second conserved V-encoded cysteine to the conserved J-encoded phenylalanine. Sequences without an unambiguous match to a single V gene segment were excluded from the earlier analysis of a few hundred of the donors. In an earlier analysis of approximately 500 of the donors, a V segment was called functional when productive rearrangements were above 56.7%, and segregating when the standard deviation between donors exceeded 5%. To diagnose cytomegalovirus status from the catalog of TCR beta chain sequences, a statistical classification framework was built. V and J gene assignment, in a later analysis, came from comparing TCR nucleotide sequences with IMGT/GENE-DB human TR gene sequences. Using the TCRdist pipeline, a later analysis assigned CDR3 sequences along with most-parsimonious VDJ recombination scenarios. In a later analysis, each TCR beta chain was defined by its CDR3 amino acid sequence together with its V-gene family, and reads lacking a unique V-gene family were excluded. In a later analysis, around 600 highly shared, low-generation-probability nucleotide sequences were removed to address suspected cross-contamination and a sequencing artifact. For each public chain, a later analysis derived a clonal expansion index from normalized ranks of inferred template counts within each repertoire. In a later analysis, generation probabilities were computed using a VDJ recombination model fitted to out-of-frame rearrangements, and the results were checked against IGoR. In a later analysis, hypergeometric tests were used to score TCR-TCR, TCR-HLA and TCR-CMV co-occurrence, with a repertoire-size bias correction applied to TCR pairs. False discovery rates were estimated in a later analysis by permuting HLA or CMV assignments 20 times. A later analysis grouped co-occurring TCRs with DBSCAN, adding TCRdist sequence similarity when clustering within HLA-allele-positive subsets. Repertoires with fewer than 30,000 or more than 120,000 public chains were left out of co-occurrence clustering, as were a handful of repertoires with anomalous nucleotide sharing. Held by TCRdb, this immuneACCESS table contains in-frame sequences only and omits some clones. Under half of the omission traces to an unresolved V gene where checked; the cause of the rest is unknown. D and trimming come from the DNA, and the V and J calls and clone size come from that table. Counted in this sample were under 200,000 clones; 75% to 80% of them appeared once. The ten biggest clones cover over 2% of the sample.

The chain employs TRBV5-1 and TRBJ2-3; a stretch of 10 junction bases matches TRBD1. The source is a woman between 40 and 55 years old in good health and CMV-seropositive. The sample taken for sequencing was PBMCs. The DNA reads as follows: TGCGCCAGCAGCTTGTCTTTGGACAGGGGGGATCTGGATACGCAGTATTTT. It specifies CASSLSLDRGDLDTQYF. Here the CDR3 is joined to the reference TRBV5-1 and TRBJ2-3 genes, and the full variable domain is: KAGVTQTPRYLIKTRGQQVTLSCSPISGHRSVSWYQQTPGQGLQFLFEYFSETQRNKGNFPGRFSGRQFSNSRSEMNVSTLELGDSALYLCASSLSLDRGDLDTQYFGPGTRLTVL.